The 8 T cell receptor beta chains below come from one sample, sequenced in a study of CD8 T cells in Susac syndrome. Reverse transcription of roughly 0.45 to 1 ug RNA was performed with random hexamers. TCRdb re-called the immunoSEQ multiplex PCR reads through MiXCR, storing one row per CDR3 protein. This table holds over 350,000 distinct CDR3 sequences, 85% found once. Input material: CD8+ T cells from PBMCs. These receptors were taken from a human donor with multiple sclerosis.

The V call is TRBV20-1, the J call TRBJ2-7; TRBD2 aligns across 8 bases. Germline-derived CDR1 and CDR2 are DFQATT and SNEGSKA (reference sequence). Unmatched junction bases numbered 9, after V lost 5 bases and J lost 0 bases. The CDR3 contains 15 residues. CDR3: CSAGQRESYSYEQYF. The CDR3 DNA reads as TGCAGTGCTGGACAGCGGGAGTCCTACTCCTACGAGCAGTACTTC.

This chain links TRBV13 with TRBJ2-2, with D tentatively TRBD1 (5 bases). CDR1 PRHDT and CDR2 FYEKMQ come from the germline V gene (reference sequence). This CDR3 comprises 16 residues. Trimming cost V 2 bases and J 5 bases, with 15 bases left between them. The CDR3: CASSLFGAHGTGELFF. The CDR3 DNA follows: TGTGCCAGCAGCTTATTTGGGGCGCATGGGACCGGGGAGCTGTTTTTT.

The CDR3 is CASRRQGRTAQYF. The CDR3 nucleotides read TGTGCCAGCAGAAGACAGGGTAGGACGGCCCAGTACTTC. The V and J genes are TRBV5-8 and TRBJ2-5; the match to TRBD1 covers 7 bases. CDR1 and CDR2 from the germline V gene are SGHTS and YDEGEE. The CDR3 extends over 13 amino acids. Trimming at V came to 5 bases and at J to 9 bases, leaving 10 bases not matched to a gene.

CDR3 nucleotides: TGTGCCAGCAGTCCGACAAAACTAGCTTCTGGGGCCAACGTCCTGACTTTC. Translation: CASSPTKLASGANVLTF. The rearrangement links TRBV27 to TRBJ2-6; TRBD2 is a possible D gene (6 bases). The CDR3 spans 17 residues. Germline CDR1 is MNHEY and CDR2 is SMNVEV (reference sequence). V lost 5 bases, J lost 1 base, and 15 bases lay in between.

This chain joins TRBV27 and TRBJ2-7; TRBD1 agrees at 9 bases. J was trimmed by 2 bases and V by 10 bases; bases with no gene match: 3. Germline assignment: CDR1 MNHEY and CDR2 SMNVEV (reference sequence). The CDR3 is 12 residues long. CDR3 DNA sequence: TGTGCCACCGGGACAGGGACCTACGAGCAGTACTTC. Translating gives CATGTGTYEQYF.

The chain couples TRBV2 to TRBJ1-1; TRBD1 agrees at 7 bases. Germline CDR1 and CDR2: SNHLY and FYNNEI. The CDR3 runs to 12 residues. J lost 10 bases, V lost 11 bases, and 13 bases had no gene match. The CDR3 sequence is CALIYRGEGAFF. Written as DNA, the CDR3 is TGTGCCCTGATCTACAGGGGAGAAGGAGCTTTCTTT.

This chain links TRBV7-2 with TRBJ2-7; tentatively, D is TRBD2 (5 bases). Trimming took 5 bases from V and 2 from J, leaving 10 bases between them. Germline V gives CDR1 SGHTA, CDR2 FQGNSA. The CDR3 is 13 amino acids. Here the CDR3 DNA reads TGTGCCAGCAGCCCGGACTTTGCCTACGAGCAGTACTTC. Its translation: CASSPDFAYEQYF.

The CDR3 DNA is TGTGCCAGCAGCTTATTCATAGCGGGAGGCCCCGGGGAGACCCAGTACTTC. Protein product: CASSLFIAGGPGETQYF. The chain carries TRBV2 and TRBJ2-5, with 10 bases that match TRBD2. Germline values: CDR1 SNHLY, CDR2 FYNNEI. The CDR3 spans 17 residues. The trim removed 6 bases at V and 5 bases at J, leaving 15 bases unmatched.